This passage covers 28 T cell receptor beta chains from one sample sequenced in a study of Ad26.COV2.S vaccination and SARS-CoV-2 variants. Profiling relied on immunoSEQ multiplex PCR, and the TCRdb table lists in-frame clones only, not all of them. The sample holds about 500,000 clones, around 89% seen once. Treatment defined: some 19 received Ad26.COV2.S at low or high dose, single or two shots; five or six received placebo; per-sample allocation not given. After the first vaccine or placebo injection, samples were drawn on day 63. This material consisted of peripheral blood, taken in a trial of Ad26.COV2.S vaccine versus placebo. Receptors were obtained from a person aged 18 to 59 who received the Ad26.COV2.S COVID-19 vaccine or a placebo.

CDR3 coding DNA: TGTGCCTGGAGTGTTGGGTTTAGCGGGAGACAAGATACGCAGTATTTT. It codes for CAWSVGFSGRQDTQYF. The chain links TRBV30 to TRBJ2-3; 9 nucleotides match TRBD2. Losses at the gene ends were 0 bases for V and 5 bases for J; bases not matched to a gene: 9. The germline V gene has CDR1 GTSNPN and CDR2 SVGIG (reference sequence). The CDR3 has 16 amino acids.

V and J are TRBV7-9 and TRBJ2-1, with TRBD2 matching over 9 bases. The CDR3 extends over 15 amino acids. Germline trimming cut 5 bases from V and 4 bases from J; bases unmatched to any gene: 6. Germline-derived CDR1 and CDR2 are SEHNR and FQNEAQ (reference sequence). The DNA for the CDR3 is TGTGCCAGCAGCCCACTGGGACTAGCTTACAATGAGCAGTTCTTC. Translation gives CASSPLGLAYNEQFF.

This clone was counted many times. This sample includes further DNA sequences coding for the same CDR3. V usage is TRBV29-1 and J usage is TRBJ1-4, with D tentatively TRBD1 (5 bases). Trimming took off 4 bases at V and 0 bases at J, with 6 bases between the two ends. This CDR3 is 13 amino acids long. The V gene's germline CDR1 is SQVTM and CDR2 ANQGSEA. The CDR3 sequence: CSVGGATNEKLFF. Here the CDR3 DNA reads TGCAGCGTTGGAGGGGCAACTAATGAAAAACTGTTTTTT.

The J gene is TRBJ1-2, the V gene TRBV9, with 9 bases lining up with TRBD1. CDR1 and CDR2 (germline): SGDLS, YYNGEE. The CDR3 has 14 amino acids. Germline trimming cut 3 bases from V and 2 bases from J; bases unmatched to any gene: 2. CDR3 loop: CASSAGTGNYGYTF. The CDR3 DNA sequence: TGTGCCAGCAGCGCCGGGACAGGGAACTATGGCTACACCTTC.

The V call is TRBV18, the J call TRBJ2-1; 11 nucleotides line up with TRBD1. The CDR3 length is 14 residues. CDR1 KGHSH and CDR2 LQKENI come from the germline V gene. The V and J ends lost 3 bases and 10 bases, in that order; junction bases with no gene match: 5. CDR3 sequence (DNA): TGTGCCAGCTCACCGGGACAGGGGGTTGTAGAGCAGTTCTTC. Its translation is CASSPGQGVVEQFF.

This chain links TRBV18 with TRBJ1-3; the D gene is possibly TRBD1 (6 bases). V lost 3 bases and J 0 bases, leaving 9 bases between the germline ends. The CDR3 is 15 amino acids. Germline V gene sequence: CDR1 KGHSH, CDR2 LQKENI. The CDR3 sequence is CASSPSDSSGNTIYF. The DNA of the CDR3 is TGTGCCAGCTCACCTTCGGACAGCTCTGGAAACACCATATATTTT.

The rearrangement links TRBV27 to TRBJ2-1; D is possibly TRBD2 (5 bases). Germline V gene sequence: CDR1 MNHEY, CDR2 SMNVEV (reference sequence). The CDR3 covers 13 residues. V lost 6 bases and J lost 5, with 11 bases in between. This chain's CDR3 is CASRSGLHNEQFF. The CDR3 DNA follows: TGTGCCAGCAGATCCGGACTCCACAATGAGCAGTTCTTC.

The V and J genes are TRBV24-1 and TRBJ2-7; TRBD1 matches 8 bases. The germline gives CDR1 KGHDR, CDR2 SFDVKD. J gave up 2 bases and V 3 bases, and 5 bases lay outside the gene matches. The CDR3 consists of 15 residues. The CDR3 protein is CATSDVGTGTYEQYF. CDR3 coding DNA: TGTGCCACCAGTGATGTAGGGACAGGCACCTACGAGCAGTACTTC.

Here the CDR3 reads CASSRLRRPHEQFF. The CDR3, as DNA: TGTGCCAGCAGCCGTCTAAGACGGCCCCATGAGCAGTTCTTC. V and J are TRBV28 and TRBJ2-1; unclear D gene. Trimming took 6 bases from V and 8 from J, leaving 17 bases between them. CDR3 length: 14 amino acids. CDR1 MDHEN and CDR2 SYDVKM come from the germline V gene.

This clone was recorded only once. The DNA for the CDR3 is TGTGCCAGCAGCCCGGGAACTCGAAGGACAGGGCTGTACGAGCAGTACTTC. Translation gives CASSPGTRRTGLYEQYF. The J gene is TRBJ2-7, the V gene TRBV11-2; TRBD1 matches at 8 bases. Trimming took 5 bases from V and 4 from J; bases not matched to a gene: 16. Germline values: CDR1 SGHAT, CDR2 FQNNGV. The CDR3 loop spans 17 amino acids.

V gene TRBV7-3 combines with J gene TRBJ2-5; maybe TRBD1 (6 bases). The CDR3 sequence is 14 residues long. Trimming pared 2 bases from V and 5 bases from J, leaving 12 bases between. The germline gives CDR1 SGHTA, CDR2 FQGTGA. The CDR3 DNA is TGTGCCAGCAGCTTATTTGGGGGCCACGAGACCCAGTACTTC. Translation gives CASSLFGGHETQYF.

The chain recombines TRBV15 with TRBJ1-2; TRBD1 aligns across 10 bases. V lost 9 bases, J lost 6 bases, and 7 bases stayed unmatched. From germline, CDR1 is LNHNV and CDR2 YYDKDF (reference sequence). The CDR3 is 13 residues long. The CDR3 region has the DNA TGTGCCACATCGAGACAGGGGGCGAATGGCTACACCTTC. Protein sequence: CATSRQGANGYTF.

The rearrangement uses TRBV4-2 and TRBJ2-3, with no clear D. Between the trimmed V and J ends, which lost 4 bases and 2 bases, there was a span of 10 bases. The CDR3 consists of 14 residues. The germline V gene has CDR1 LGHNA and CDR2 YNFKEQ. The CDR3 DNA is TGTGCCAGCAGCCCGACCCATACCACAGATACGCAGTATTTT. It yields the protein CASSPTHTTDTQYF.

The sample holds one count of this clone. The rearrangement links TRBV7-2 to TRBJ1-2; 9 bases line up with TRBD1. The CDR3 loop spans 14 amino acids. Trimming removed 2 bases from V and 7 bases from J; junction bases left unmatched: 5. Per germline, CDR1 SGHTA and CDR2 FQGNSA. The CDR3 nucleotides read TGTGCCAGCAGCTTAATGGGACAGGGTGCTGGCTACACCTTC. It translates to CASSLMGQGAGYTF. Filled out from reference TRBV7-2 and TRBJ1-2, the complete variable domain reads GAGVSQSPSNKVTEKGKDVELRCDPISGHTALYWYRQSLGQGLEFLIYFQGNSAPDKSGLPSDRFSAERTGGSVSTLTIQRTQQEDSAVYLCASSLMGQGAGYTFGSGTRLTVV.

The chain couples TRBV9 to TRBJ2-6; a possible D gene is TRBD2 (5 bases). Germline CDR1 is SGDLS and CDR2 is YYNGEE. Between the trimmed V and J ends, which lost 0 bases and 0 bases, there was a span of 19 bases. The CDR3 contains 20 residues. The CDR3 sequence is CASSVAGGRITSSGANVLTF. In DNA, the CDR3 is TGTGCCAGCAGCGTAGCTGGCGGCCGGATCACTAGCTCTGGGGCCAACGTCCTGACTTTC. The full variable domain, completed using reference TRBV9 and TRBJ2-6, is DSGVTQTPKHLITATGQRVTLRCSPRSGDLSVYWYQQSLDQGLQFLIQYYNGEERAKGNILERFSAQQFPDLHSELNLSSLELGDSALYFCASSVAGGRITSSGANVLTFGAGSRLTVL.

V and J are TRBV6-4 and TRBJ2-3, with D possibly being TRBD2 (5 bases). The germline gives CDR1 MRHNA, CDR2 SNTAGT. The CDR3 runs 14 residues. V was shortened by 2 bases and J by 4 bases, with 10 bases between the two germline ends. CDR3 region: CASSDRGYSDTQYF. The CDR3, as DNA: TGTGCCAGCAGTGACCGGGGATATTCAGATACGCAGTATTTT.

The chain carries TRBV6-5 and TRBJ2-1; unclear D gene. Trimming pared 0 bases from V and 13 bases from J, leaving 13 bases between. Germline CDR1 is MNHEY and CDR2 is SVGAGI. The CDR3 covers 13 residues. CDR3: CASSYSLLTKQFF. The DNA for the CDR3 is TGTGCCAGCAGTTACTCGTTGTTGACAAAACAGTTCTTC.

This clone was found once. This chain joins TRBV5-1 and TRBJ2-2; tentative D call: TRBD1 (5 bases). CDR1 SGHRS and CDR2 YFSETQ come from the germline V gene. V was shortened by 2 bases and J by 7 bases, with 12 bases between the two germline ends. This CDR3 is 14 amino acids long. CDR3 in DNA: TGCGCCAGCAGCTTCGAAAGGCAGGGCGGGGAGCTGTTTTTT. Its translation: CASSFERQGGELFF.

CDR3 DNA: TGTGCCAGCAGCCAAGATTGGACCAACATCTACGAGCAGTACTTC. It yields the protein CASSQDWTNIYEQYF. The rearrangement links TRBV4-2 to TRBJ2-7; no definite D call. Germline-derived CDR1 and CDR2 are LGHNA and YNFKEQ. Trimming took 0 bases from V and 3 from J, leaving 12 bases between them. The CDR3 extends over 15 amino acids.

J is TRBJ2-7 and V is TRBV6-5; maybe TRBD2 (6 bases). This CDR3 has 13 amino acids. V was trimmed by 3 bases and J by 3 bases, leaving 9 bases between them. Germline V gene sequence: CDR1 MNHEY, CDR2 SVGAGI. CDR3 sequence reads: CASSYGGDYEQYF. The CDR3 bases are TGTGCCAGCAGTTATGGCGGGGACTACGAGCAGTACTTC.

Turning to this clone: A junction end diverges from the germline sequence, so it may reflect a read error. This chain links TRBV2 with TRBJ2-3; TRBD1 matches at 8 bases. The CDR3 totals 15 residues. The germline gives CDR1 SNHLY, CDR2 FYNNEI. The DNA for the CDR3 is TGTGCCAGCAGCGAAGACAGGGGAAGCACAGATACGCAGTATTTT. This translates into CASSEDRGSTDTQYF.

The chain combines TRBV19 with TRBJ2-5; 9 nucleotides line up with TRBD2. The CDR3 loop spans 17 amino acids. Germline V gene lookup returns CDR1 LNHDA and CDR2 SQIVND (reference sequence). V lost 4 bases to trimming and J lost 0 bases; unmatched junction nucleotides: 9. CDR3 sequence: CASSRTGTSSYQETQYF. In DNA, the CDR3 is TGTGCCAGTAGTAGAACCGGGACTAGCTCCTACCAAGAGACCCAGTACTTC.

The CDR3 is CATSATSEGAAFF. The CDR3 nucleotides read TGTGCCACCAGTGCCACCTCTGAGGGGGCCGCTTTCTTT. The rearrangement uses TRBV24-1 and TRBJ1-1, with 7 bases identical to TRBD1. CDR3 length equals 13 residues. V lost 5 bases and J lost 11; bases outside the gene matches: 10. CDR1 and CDR2 (germline): KGHDR, SFDVKD.

DNA of the CDR3: TGTGCTAGTGGACATATAGCGGGAGGGCGAAATGAGCAGTTCTTC. As protein: CASGHIAGGRNEQFF. The chain joins TRBV12-5 to TRBJ2-1; 11 bases are shared with TRBD2. The CDR3 is 15 residues long. Germline V gene sequence: CDR1 LGHNT, CDR2 FRNRAP. Trimming took 6 bases from V and 7 from J; bases not matched to a gene: 8.

V is TRBV28 and J is TRBJ1-1, with a possible D match to TRBD1 (5 bases). This CDR3 has 14 residues. Trimming left V 2 bases short and J 10 bases short, with 17 bases between. Germline V CDR1 and CDR2: MDHEN, SYDVKM. This chain's CDR3 is CASSLAVHQGAAFF. The CDR3 bases are TGTGCCAGCAGTTTAGCCGTCCACCAGGGAGCAGCTTTCTTT.

The J gene is TRBJ2-7, the V gene TRBV11-2; tentatively, D is TRBD1 (5 bases). The CDR3 has 14 residues. Germline CDR1 and CDR2: SGHAT and FQNNGV. With 8 bases removed from V and 1 base from J, the gap between germline ends came to 15 bases. CDR3 bases: TGTGCCAGCGGGCCCAGGGTTGTATCCTACGAGCAGTACTTC. This encodes CASGPRVVSYEQYF. Using reference TRBV11-2 and TRBJ2-7 for the parts outside the CDR3, the full variable domain is EAGVAQSPRYKIIEKRQSVAFWCNPISGHATLYWYQQILGQGPKLLIQFQNNGVVDDSQLPKDRFSAERLKGVDSTLKIQPAKLEDSAVYLCASGPRVVSYEQYFGPGTRLTVT.

This clone has more than one count but fewer than ten. This chain links TRBV25-1 with TRBJ2-2; 7 nucleotides agree with TRBD1. Germline-derived CDR1 and CDR2 are MGHDK and SYGVNS. This CDR3 has 15 residues. The trim removed 7 bases at V and 0 bases at J, leaving 5 bases unmatched. The CDR3 loop reads CASTHQGANTGELFF. The CDR3 DNA reads as TGTGCCAGCACTCACCAGGGGGCGAACACCGGGGAGCTGTTTTTT.

The chain joins TRBV29-1 to TRBJ2-6; a possible D gene is TRBD2 (5 bases). Germline V gene lookup returns CDR1 SQVTM and CDR2 ANQGSEA. Deletions cut 3 bases from V and 0 bases from J, with 12 bases between. CDR3 size: 16 residues. The CDR3 here is CSVEGSGSSGANVLTF. Written as DNA, the CDR3 is TGCAGCGTTGAGGGGTCGGGGAGCTCTGGGGCCAACGTCCTGACTTTC.